This TCR beta chain was captured by sequencing in a study of neurological immune-mediated disorders (dated by TCRdb to between 2018 and 2021). Looking at the study overall: The study compared peripheral blood TCR-beta repertoires of HTLV-I-associated myelopathy (HAM/TSP) patients, multiple sclerosis patients and healthy controls using UMI-based sequencing. Alongside PBMC samples, the set of some 98 TCR-beta libraries contained longitudinal samples, technical triplicates, and paired CD4+ and CD8+ T-cell subsets that had been sorted. Of the roughly 70 subjects in the cohort, about 14 were HAM/TSP patients, some 35 were multiple sclerosis patients, and about 20 were healthy controls.

This clonotype is a singleton in its sample. Its antigen remains unidentified. No base quality values were provided; no much bigger clone lies one nucleotide off. One read provides weak support. Blood bank volunteers in Maryland, USA served as the healthy controls. For unsorted PBMC libraries, 2 million PBMCs were used after storage in RNAlater at -80 degrees C until RNA extraction. Peripheral blood was subjected to Ficoll-Hypaque density gradient centrifugation to isolate PBMCs, which were then cryopreserved in liquid nitrogen. cDNA was synthesized by template-switch 5'RACE using a primer carrying a 10-nucleotide random unique molecular identifier by which each TCR transcript was tagged. Over 180 million TCR-beta sequences, covering 15-18 subjects, were produced in each sequencing run. The RNeasy kit was used to extract total RNA. TCR-beta VDJ regions were amplified with primers for the TCR constant region and the 5'RACE anchor, using the KAPA Real-time Library Amplification kit. Sample indexes and Illumina adaptors were added in a first PCR, after which library yield was increased in a second PCR. The roughly 650 bp TCR product was size-selected on a 2% E-gel SizeSelection system after Ampure bead purification. Before pooling, library quality was checked on a Bioanalyzer, concentration was measured with Qubit, and libraries were quantified with the Kapa Library Quantification kit. An Illumina HiSeq 2500 was used to sequence the libraries paired-end at 2 x 150 bp. To increase sequence diversity, about 24-32% phiX was spiked into each library pool. The authors' pipeline ran thus. Quality-filtered reads were processed with the UMI-based MiGEC pipeline, which removed over 75% of raw TCR sequences during error correction. VDJ genes were aligned to IMGT germline references, and each clonotype was defined by a unique CDR3 amino acid sequence together with V-J genes. Clonal expansion, Shannon diversity and CDR3 relatedness (CalcPairwiseDistances, ClusterSamples) were evaluated with VDJtools, and phylogenetic trees were built with CLCbio workbench. Clones with at least 8 unique UMIs were defined as expanded, with this threshold being based on coefficient-of-variation modelling across technical triplicates. The public sequencing data were trimmed at Q25 with fastp and processed into clonotypes with MiXCR by TCRdb, which kept only in-frame beta chains. CDR3 protein duplicates are merged, each entry listing the most common genes and DNA. V and J calls and clone size were set by TCRdb, not the authors. The sample includes 25,000 to 35,000 distinct CDR3 sequences, with more than 10% observed a single time. The ten largest account for 6% to 8% of the sample.

Overall study results and their limits: No identical CDR3 amino acid sequences were found to be shared among expanded clones across subjects, suggesting that TCR-beta repertoires were private in all groups. TCR clonal expansion was highest in HAM/TSP patients and lowest in MS patients, with MS patients falling below even healthy controls.

The germline V gene sets CDR1 to MDHEN and CDR2 to SYDVKM. Deletion took 8 bases off V and 2 bases off J, with a span of 10 bases between the germline ends. The CDR3 holds 13 amino acids from the cysteine to the phenylalanine. Only the CDR3 DNA is retained, 39 bases long and in frame from the first base. The chain employs TRBV28 and TRBJ2-4; the D gene cannot be named for sure. The sample was PBMCs. This TCR came from a man in his sixties in good health. The nucleotide sequence reads as follows: TGTGCCAGCGGCCGTTCCTCCAAAAACATTCAGTACTTC. Translated, it reads CASGRSSKNIQYF.